This T cell receptor (beta chain) was profiled in a study of identical twins. TCRdb redid the calling of the 5' RACE reads with MiXCR, one entry per CDR3 protein. Among roughly 290,000 distinct CDR3 sequences listed, under 9% were seen once. Donors uniformly comprised healthy Caucasians. V gave up 6 bases and J gave up 9 bases; unmatched junction bases: 12. Germline V gene sequence: CDR1 MNHNS, CDR2 SASEGT. The CDR3 contains 15 residues. Study-level results: Whereas memory repertoires showed no such difference, abundant cord blood beta clonotypes carried fewer insertions. Some out-of-frame alpha sequences were shared by twins, and these showed excess low generation probability.

There are a few counts of this clonotype. Its antigen is undetermined. This sample also appeared in a second study, on yellow fever vaccine responses in identical twins.

Material: memory (CD45RO+) T cells sorted from blood. This clonotype was sampled from a woman between 18 and 30 years old in good health. V usage is TRBV6-1 and J usage is TRBJ2-1; TRBD2 aligns across 9 bases. The CDR3 here is CASRQVAGGPTEQFF. CDR3 coding DNA: TGTGCCAGCAGGCAAGTGGCGGGAGGGCCGACTGAGCAGTTCTTC.